This TCR beta chain derives from a study of T cells in women clearing cervical HPV infection. Study-wide context: Cases: HPV16-related CIN3 or worse on histology, 2 invasive cancers. The study's findings and limits: TRBV6-7 relative abundance averaged approximately 0.11% in cases and 0.15% to 0.2% in controls.

A note on this clone: Its target is unknown. Sequencing ends 3 residues short of the CDR3 end; the germline J gene provides the rest.

HPV was found by MY09/MY11 PCR and dot-blot genotyping. The junction had 7 bases not matched to a gene; V was cut back by 4 bases and J by 7 bases. Germline CDR1 is SGHRS and CDR2 is YFSETQ. The CDR3 is made up of 15 amino acids. The repertoire was sequenced with immunoSEQ multiplex PCR; TCRdb's copy has only in-frame clones and lacks some. The sample includes tens of thousands of clones. Sequences were obtained from blood buffy coat. The sequence derives from a woman between 18 and 69 years old with a cervical HPV16 infection that either progressed to CIN3+ or cleared (not recorded which). The chain joins TRBV5-1 to TRBJ2-1, with TRBD2 matching over 11 bases. This CDR3 reads CASSNSSGRWNEQFF. The covered CDR3 bases are TGCGCCAGCAGCAATTCTAGCGGGAGGTGGAATGAG.